Listed below are T cell receptor beta chains from one sample, sequenced in a study of cytomegalovirus exposure and HLA in healthy donors. Assay: immunoSEQ multiplex PCR; the TCRdb copy retains only in-frame clones and omits some. The sample holds fewer than 250,000 clones, approximately 80% seen once. The sequencing sample was made of PBMCs. These receptors were obtained from a male donor in good health and CMV-seronegative. CDR3s include the opening cysteine and the closing phenylalanine or tryptophan. D genes are given only for firm matches. Clone size is stated in some rows and not others, as once, few, many or a class when expanded.

D gene	V gene	J gene	clone size	CDR3 DNA	CDR3 protein
-	TRBV19	TRBJ1-3	few	TGTGCCAGTCGGGGGGAACACCGGAGCCTGAATGGAAACACCATATATTTT	CASRGEHRSLNGNTIYF
TRBD1	TRBV18	TRBJ1-1	-	TGTGCCAGCTCACCAGAGCAGACAGGGATGAACACTGAAGCTTTCTTT	CASSPEQTGMNTEAFF
TRBD1	TRBV9	TRBJ2-7	-	TGTGCCAGCAGCGTAGGAGGGACAGGCTCCTACGAGCAGTACTTC	CASSVGGTGSYEQYF
-	TRBV6-6	TRBJ2-7	-	TGTGCCAGCAGTAGACACCGCTCCTACGAGCAGTACTTC	CASSRHRSYEQYF
TRBD1	TRBV7-8	TRBJ2-7	few	TGTGCCAGCGGCGAGGAGGCAGGGGGCATCAAGCAGTACTTC	CASGEEAGGIKQYF
-	TRBV9	TRBJ1-1	-	TGTGCCAGCAGCGGGACACCGACGAACACTGAAGCTTTCTTT	CASSGTPTNTEAFF
TRBD2	TRBV30	TRBJ2-3	-	TGTGCCTGGGCGGGGAGGGATAACACAGATACGCAGTATTTT	CAWAGRDNTDTQYF
-	TRBV21-1	TRBJ2-1	-	TGTGCCAGCAGCAAATCCGGGACTAGCGGCAGCTCCTACAATGAGCAGTTCTTC	CASSKSGTSGSSYNEQFF
TRBD1	TRBV11-1	TRBJ2-1	-	TGTGCCAGCAGCTCCCGAGACAGGGTGAATGAGCAGTTCTTC	CASSSRDRVNEQFF
-	TRBV18	TRBJ2-7	-	TGTGCCAGCTCACCACTCCAGGGTTCATCCTACGAGCAGTACTTC	CASSPLQGSSYEQYF
TRBD1	TRBV5-1	TRBJ2-6	-	TGCGCCAGCAGCTTGGAACCGGGACAGGTTACGTTCGGGGCCAACGTCCTGACTTTC	CASSLEPGQVTFGANVLTF